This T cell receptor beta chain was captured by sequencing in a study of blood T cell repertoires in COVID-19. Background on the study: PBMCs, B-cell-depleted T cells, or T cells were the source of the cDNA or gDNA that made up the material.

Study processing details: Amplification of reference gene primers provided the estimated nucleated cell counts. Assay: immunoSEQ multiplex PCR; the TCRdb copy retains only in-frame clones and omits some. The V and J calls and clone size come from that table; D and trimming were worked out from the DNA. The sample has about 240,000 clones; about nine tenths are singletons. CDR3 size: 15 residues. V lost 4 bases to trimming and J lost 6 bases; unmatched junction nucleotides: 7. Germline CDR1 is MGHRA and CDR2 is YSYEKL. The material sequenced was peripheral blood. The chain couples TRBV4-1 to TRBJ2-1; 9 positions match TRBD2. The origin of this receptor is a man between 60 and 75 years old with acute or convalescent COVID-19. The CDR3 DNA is TGCGCCAGCAGCCGAGTAGCGGGAGCCTCCAATGAGCAGTTCTTC. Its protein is CASSRVAGASNEQFF.